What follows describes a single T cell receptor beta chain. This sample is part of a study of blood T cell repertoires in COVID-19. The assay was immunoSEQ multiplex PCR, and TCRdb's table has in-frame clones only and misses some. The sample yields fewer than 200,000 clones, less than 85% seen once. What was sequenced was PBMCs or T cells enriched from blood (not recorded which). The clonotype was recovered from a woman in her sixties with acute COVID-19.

CDR3 sequence (DNA): TGTGCCAGCAGTGACAGGGGGCGGTCAAAGACCCAGTACTTC. This gives the protein CASSDRGRSKTQYF. The J gene is TRBJ2-5, the V gene TRBV6-1, with 8 nucleotides matching TRBD1. V lost 3 bases to trimming and J lost 6 bases; unmatched junction nucleotides: 6. The CDR3 runs 14 residues. Germline V gene lookup returns CDR1 MNHNS and CDR2 SASEGT.